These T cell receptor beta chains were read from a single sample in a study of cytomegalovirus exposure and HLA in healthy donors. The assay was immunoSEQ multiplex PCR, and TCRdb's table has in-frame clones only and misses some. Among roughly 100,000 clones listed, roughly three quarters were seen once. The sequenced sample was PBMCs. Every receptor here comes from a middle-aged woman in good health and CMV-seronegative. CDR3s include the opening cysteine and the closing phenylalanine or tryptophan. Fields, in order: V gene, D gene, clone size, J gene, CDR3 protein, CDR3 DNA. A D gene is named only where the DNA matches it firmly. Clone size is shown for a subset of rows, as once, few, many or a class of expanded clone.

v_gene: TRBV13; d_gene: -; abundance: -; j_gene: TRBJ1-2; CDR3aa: CASSIMAGQGLVSDGYTF; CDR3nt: TGTGCCAGCAGCATCATGGCTGGGCAGGGGCTGGTTTCGGATGGCTACACCTTC
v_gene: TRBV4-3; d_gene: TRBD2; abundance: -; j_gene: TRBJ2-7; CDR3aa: CASSQDRAGGSYEQYF; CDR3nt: TGCGCCAGCAGCCAAGATCGGGCGGGGGGCTCCTACGAGCAGTACTTC
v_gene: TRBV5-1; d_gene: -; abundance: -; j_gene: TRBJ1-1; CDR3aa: CASSGGIRTEAFF; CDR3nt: TGCGCCAGCAGTGGGGGGATCCGCACTGAAGCTTTCTTT
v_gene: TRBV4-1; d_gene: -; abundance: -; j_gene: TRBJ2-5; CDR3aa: CASSQDNRWAETQYF; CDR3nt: TGCGCCAGCAGCCAAGATAACAGGTGGGCCGAGACCCAGTACTTC
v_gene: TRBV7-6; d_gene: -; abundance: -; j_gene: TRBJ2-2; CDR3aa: CASSRGLVRSTGELFF; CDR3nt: TGTGCCAGCAGCCGAGGGCTTGTAAGGAGCACCGGGGAGCTGTTTTTT
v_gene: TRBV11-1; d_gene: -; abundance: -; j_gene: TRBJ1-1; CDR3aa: CASSENREGAFF; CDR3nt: TGTGCCAGCAGCGAGAACAGGGAGGGAGCTTTCTTT
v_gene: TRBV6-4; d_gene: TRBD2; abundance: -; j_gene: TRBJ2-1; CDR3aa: CASSDSGGFEQFF; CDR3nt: TGTGCCAGCAGTGACTCGGGGGGGTTTGAGCAGTTCTTC
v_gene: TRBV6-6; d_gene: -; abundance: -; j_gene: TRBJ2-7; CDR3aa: CASSYSGGRRNEQYF; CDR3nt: TGTGCCAGCAGTTACTCGGGGGGACGAAGAAACGAGCAGTACTTC
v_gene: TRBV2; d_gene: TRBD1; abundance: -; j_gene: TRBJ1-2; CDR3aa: CASSGGTGGMRYGYTF; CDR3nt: TGTGCCAGCAGCGGCGGGACAGGGGGAATGCGGTATGGCTACACCTTC
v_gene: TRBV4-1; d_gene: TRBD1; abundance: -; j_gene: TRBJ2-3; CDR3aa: CASSLRRTGGALDTQYF; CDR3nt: TGCGCCAGCAGCCTACGAAGGACAGGGGGAGCTTTAGATACGCAGTATTTT
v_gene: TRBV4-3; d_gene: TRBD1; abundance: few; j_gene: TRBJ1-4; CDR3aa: CASSQQTGAKGEKLFF; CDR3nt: TGCGCCAGCAGCCAACAAACAGGGGCTAAGGGTGAAAAACTGTTTTTT
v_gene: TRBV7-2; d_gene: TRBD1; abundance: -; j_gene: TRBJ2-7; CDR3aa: CASRGGQGTYEQYF; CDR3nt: TGTGCCAGCAGGGGGGGACAGGGGACCTACGAGCAGTACTTC
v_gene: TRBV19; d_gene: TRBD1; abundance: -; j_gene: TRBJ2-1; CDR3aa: CASSIVHTGQGSYNEQFF; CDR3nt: TGTGCCAGTAGTATAGTCCATACGGGACAGGGTTCCTACAATGAGCAGTTCTTC
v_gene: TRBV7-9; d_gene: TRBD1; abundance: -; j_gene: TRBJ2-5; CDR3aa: CASSLRQGVAIGETQYF; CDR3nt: TGTGCCAGCAGCTTGCGACAGGGGGTCGCTATCGGAGAGACCCAGTACTTC
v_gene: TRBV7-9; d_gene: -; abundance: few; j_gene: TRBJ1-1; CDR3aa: CASSRQVVTEAFF; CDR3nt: TGTGCCAGCAGTCGACAGGTCGTCACTGAAGCTTTCTTT
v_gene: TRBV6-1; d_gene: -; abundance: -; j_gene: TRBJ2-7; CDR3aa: CASSAHYEQYF; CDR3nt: TGTGCCAGCAGCGCACACTACGAGCAGTACTTC
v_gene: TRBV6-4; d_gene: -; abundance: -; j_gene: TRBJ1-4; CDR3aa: CASSPLGAATNEKLFF; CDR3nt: TGTGCCAGCAGCCCTCTGGGGGCTGCAACTAATGAAAAACTGTTTTTT
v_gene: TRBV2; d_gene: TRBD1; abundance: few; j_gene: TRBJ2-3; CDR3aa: CASSGFWGQTTDTQYF; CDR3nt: TGTGCCAGCAGTGGGTTTTGGGGACAGACAACAGATACGCAGTATTTT
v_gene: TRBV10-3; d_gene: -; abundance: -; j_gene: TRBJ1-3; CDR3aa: CAISEEGREYTIYF; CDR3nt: TGTGCCATCAGTGAAGAAGGGCGGGAGTACACCATATATTTT
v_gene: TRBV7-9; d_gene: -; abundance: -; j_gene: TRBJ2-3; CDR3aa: CASSTVWLAPNDTQYF; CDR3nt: TGTGCCAGCAGCACCGTGTGGTTGGCCCCCAATGATACGCAGTATTTT
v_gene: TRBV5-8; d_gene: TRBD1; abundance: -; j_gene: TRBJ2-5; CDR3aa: CASYLRGSTQETQYF; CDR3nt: TGTGCCAGTTATCTCAGGGGGTCTACCCAAGAGACCCAGTACTTC
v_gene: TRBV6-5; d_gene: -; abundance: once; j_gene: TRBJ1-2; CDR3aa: CASSPDSGVGGYTF; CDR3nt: TGTGCCAGCAGCCCCGACTCAGGGGTAGGTGGCTACACCTTC
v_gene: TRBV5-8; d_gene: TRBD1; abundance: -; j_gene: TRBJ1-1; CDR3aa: CASSYRQGIMNTEAFF; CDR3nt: TGTGCCAGCAGCTACAGACAGGGAATCATGAACACTGAAGCTTTCTTT
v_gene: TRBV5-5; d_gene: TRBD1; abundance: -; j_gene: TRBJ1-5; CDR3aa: CASSLTGGSLQPQHF; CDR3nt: TGTGCCAGCAGCTTAACAGGGGGCTCACTCCAGCCCCAGCATTTT
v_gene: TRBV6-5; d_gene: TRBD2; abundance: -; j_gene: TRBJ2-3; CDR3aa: CATQLAGGQDTQYF; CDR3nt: TGTGCCACCCAACTAGCGGGGGGTCAAGATACGCAGTATTTT
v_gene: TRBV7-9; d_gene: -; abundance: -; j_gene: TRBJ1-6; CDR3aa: CASSPIRQAANSPLHF; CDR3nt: TGTGCCAGCAGCCCAATCAGACAGGCCGCAAATTCACCCCTCCACTTT
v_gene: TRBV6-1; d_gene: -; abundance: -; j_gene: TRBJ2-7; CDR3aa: CASSTGSYEQYF; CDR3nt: TGTGCCAGCAGCACAGGGAGCTACGAGCAGTACTTC
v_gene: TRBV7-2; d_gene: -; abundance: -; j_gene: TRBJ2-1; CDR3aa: CASSSGLGRNEQFF; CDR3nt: TGTGCCAGCAGCTCAGGGTTGGGTAGGAATGAGCAGTTCTTC
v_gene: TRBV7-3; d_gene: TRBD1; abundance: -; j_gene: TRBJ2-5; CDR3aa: CASSRTGGEGETQYF; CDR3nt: TGTGCCAGCAGCCGGACAGGGGGCGAGGGTGAGACCCAGTACTTC
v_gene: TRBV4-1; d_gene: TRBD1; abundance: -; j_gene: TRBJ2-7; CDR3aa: CASSPGTGVTYEQYF; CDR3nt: TGCGCCAGCAGCCCAGGGACAGGCGTCACCTACGAGCAGTACTTC
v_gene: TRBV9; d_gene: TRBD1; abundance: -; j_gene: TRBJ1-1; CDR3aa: CASSSRDRDGGEAFF; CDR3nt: TGTGCCAGCAGCAGCCGGGACAGGGACGGAGGTGAAGCTTTCTTT
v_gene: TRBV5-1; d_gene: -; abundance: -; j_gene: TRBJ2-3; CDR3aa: CASSLKSAGDTQYF; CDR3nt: TGCGCCAGCAGCTTGAAGTCGGCAGGAGATACGCAGTATTTT
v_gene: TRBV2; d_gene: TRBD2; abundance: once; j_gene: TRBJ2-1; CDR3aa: CASRASGGAGEQFF; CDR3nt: TGTGCCAGCAGGGCTAGCGGGGGGGCAGGGGAGCAGTTCTTC
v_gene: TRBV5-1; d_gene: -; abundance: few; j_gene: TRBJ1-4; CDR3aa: CASGRETVYEKLFF; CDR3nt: TGCGCCAGCGGGAGGGAGACAGTGTACGAAAAACTGTTTTTT
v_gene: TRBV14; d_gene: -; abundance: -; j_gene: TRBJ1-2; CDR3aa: CASSQTNSGYGYTF; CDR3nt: TGTGCCAGCAGCCAAACTAACAGCGGATATGGCTACACCTTC
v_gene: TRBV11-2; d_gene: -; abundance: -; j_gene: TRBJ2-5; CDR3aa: CASSWISGAETQYF; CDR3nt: TGTGCCAGCAGCTGGATTAGCGGCGCGGAGACCCAGTACTTC
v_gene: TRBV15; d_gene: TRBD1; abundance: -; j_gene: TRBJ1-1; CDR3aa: CATSRDRGLINTEAFF; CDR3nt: TGTGCCACCAGCAGAGACAGGGGGCTGATTAACACTGAAGCTTTCTTT
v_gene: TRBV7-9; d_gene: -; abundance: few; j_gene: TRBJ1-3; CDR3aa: CASSPESRNTIYF; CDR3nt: TGTGCCAGCAGCCCCGAGAGTAGAAACACCATATATTTT
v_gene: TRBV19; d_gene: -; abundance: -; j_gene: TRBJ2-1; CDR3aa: CASSIVRDEQFF; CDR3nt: TGTGCCAGTAGTATAGTCAGGGATGAGCAGTTCTTC
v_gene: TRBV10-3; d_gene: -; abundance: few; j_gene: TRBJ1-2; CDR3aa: CATALIPLTDSRVSYGYTF; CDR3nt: TGTGCCACCGCGCTCATCCCGCTGACAGACTCTAGGGTTTCCTATGGCTACACCTTC
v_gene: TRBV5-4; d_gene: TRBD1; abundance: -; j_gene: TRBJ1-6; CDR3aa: CASSLALGQGASPLHF; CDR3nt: TGTGCCAGCAGCTTGGCCCTGGGACAGGGGGCTTCACCCCTCCACTTT
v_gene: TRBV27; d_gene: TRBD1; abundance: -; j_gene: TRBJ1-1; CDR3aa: CASSLSPGGVTEAFF; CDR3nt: TGTGCCAGCAGTCTCTCACCAGGGGGCGTGACTGAAGCTTTCTTT
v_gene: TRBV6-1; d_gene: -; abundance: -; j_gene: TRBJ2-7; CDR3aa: CASSESGSLSKDEQYF; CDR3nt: TGTGCCAGCAGTGAATCCGGGTCCCTTAGTAAGGACGAGCAGTACTTC
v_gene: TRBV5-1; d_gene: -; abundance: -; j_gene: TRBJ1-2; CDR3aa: CASSLGDGQSIRSVGYTF; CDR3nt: TGCGCCAGCAGCTTGGGAGACGGACAGTCTATAAGATCCGTTGGCTACACCTTC
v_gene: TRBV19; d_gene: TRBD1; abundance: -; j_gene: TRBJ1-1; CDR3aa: CASTDRGTTEAFF; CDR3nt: TGTGCCAGTACGGACAGGGGGACCACTGAAGCTTTCTTT
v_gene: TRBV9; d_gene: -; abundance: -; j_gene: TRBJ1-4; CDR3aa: CASSVGPVGLGLATNEKLFF; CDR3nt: TGTGCCAGCAGCGTTGGTCCCGTGGGCTTGGGGCTTGCAACTAATGAAAAACTGTTTTTT
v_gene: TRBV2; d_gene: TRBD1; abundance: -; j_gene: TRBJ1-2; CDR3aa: CASSETDRVWGYTF; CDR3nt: TGTGCCAGCAGTGAAACCGACAGGGTATGGGGCTACACCTTC